Sequencing of this T cell receptor beta chain was carried out in a study of technical replicates of blood from a handful of donors. Trimming stripped 5 bases from V and 1 base from J, with 11 bases between. CDR3 length: 15 amino acids. CDR1 is SGHAT, CDR2 FQNNGV, per germline. Produced via immunoSEQ multiplex PCR; TCRdb's table is partial and in-frame only. Of more than 70,000 clones in the sample, 90% to 95% were seen once. The sample consisted of T cells isolated from PBMCs. The chain recombines TRBV11-2 with TRBJ2-2, with a possible D match to TRBD2 (6 bases). The source of this sequence is a human donor in good health. Here the CDR3 reads CASSPLALNTGELFF. CDR3 sequence (DNA): TGTGCCAGCAGCCCCCTAGCGTTGAACACCGGGGAGCTGTTTTTT.